This T cell receptor (beta chain) was documented in a study of PD-1 blockade in classical Hodgkin lymphoma. Whole-study findings and limits: Any patient who commenced nivolumab under 1 year after ASCT was excluded. It was CD4+ TCR diversity, not CD8+, that rose significantly by C4D1. Prior to therapy, complete responders displayed diversity much like that of newly diagnosed patients. Whatever underlies the repertoire differences (possibly disease activity or prior therapy) remains undefined.

This table comes from immunoSEQ multiplex PCR, and its TCRdb copy is limited to in-frame clones, with some not included. The sample consists of 12,000 or so clones, around 83% of them appearing once. Time point meaning: cycle 4 day 1 (C4D1), after 6 weeks of nivolumab. Every patient was affected by relapse after autologous stem cell transplantation, while exposure to brentuximab vedotin was not uniform. It was by magnetic negative selection that CD8+ T cells were isolated from thawed PBMCs. This CDR3 region has 17 residues. Deletions cut 8 bases from V and 8 bases from J, with 30 bases between. Germline CDR1 and CDR2: SEHNR and FQNEAQ (reference sequence). A word on this clone: Its specificity is not known.

The receptor comes from a human donor with classical Hodgkin lymphoma. The donor label of this sample is uncertain. The chain has TRBV7-9 and TRBJ1-1, with a possible D match to TRBD1 (5 bases). The sample consisted of CD8+ T cells from blood, taken before the fourth cycle of nivolumab. CDR3 nucleotide sequence: TGTGCCAGCGAGGGCCGGGACGCAACCTTCCCCCTACGAGAAGCTTTCTTT. Protein product: CASEGRDATFPLREAFF.